Listed here are 14 T cell receptor beta chains from one sample, sequenced in a study of cytomegalovirus exposure and HLA in healthy donors (dated by TCRdb to about 2017). Preparation of the library involved the immunoSEQ multiplex PCR assay. A mixture of 60 forward primers for TCR Vbeta segments and 13 reverse primers for TCR Jbeta segments was used in the multiplex PCR. As stored in TCRdb, this immuneACCESS dataset retains in-frame rearrangements with V and J assigned. A fraction of the clones does not appear; measured against another copy, unresolved V genes explain less than half of the discrepancy, and the remainder lacks a known reason. The sample table records over 150,000 clones; 70% to 80% of these occur just once. Of the sample, roughly 7.7% falls within the top ten clones. Sequences were obtained from PBMCs. The receptors were gathered from a man younger than 45 in good health and CMV-seropositive.

In nucleotides, the CDR3 is TGTGCCAGCAGCTTAGGGGGCGAGTCCCCCACTGAAGCTTTCTTT. The encoded protein is CASSLGGESPTEAFF. V is TRBV7-9 and J is TRBJ1-1; possibly TRBD1 for D (5 bases). The ends were cut back, 1 base at V and 4 bases at J, with 13 bases in the middle. Per germline, CDR1 SEHNR and CDR2 FQNEAQ (reference sequence). The CDR3 runs to 15 residues.

The chain recombines TRBV7-9 with TRBJ2-7, with 8 bases identical to TRBD1. The CDR3 length is 15 residues. After removal of 5 bases from V and 2 bases from J, the junction contained 8 bases not matched to a gene. The germline CDR1 and CDR2 sequences are SEHNR and FQNEAQ (reference sequence). The DNA for the CDR3 is TGTGCCAGCAGCCCACGGACAGGGTTGGCCTACGAGCAGTACTTC. Translated: CASSPRTGLAYEQYF.

This clone has only a few counts. V and J are TRBV5-1 and TRBJ2-2; D remains unclear. CDR3 length: 15 residues. Trimming removed 3 bases at V and 1 base at J, with 10 bases between. The germline V gene encodes CDR1 SGHRS and CDR2 YFSETQ. CDR3 DNA: TGCGCCAGCAGCTCTGGAGAAAGGAACACCGGGGAGCTGTTTTTT. This gives the protein CASSSGERNTGELFF.

The chain links TRBV2 to TRBJ1-2, with D hard to call. V dropped 7 bases and J dropped 4 bases, with 16 bases sitting between them. The CDR3 contains 14 residues. CDR1 is SNHLY and CDR2 is FYNNEI in the germline V gene. The CDR3 bases are TGTGCCAGCACCCTGAGCGAGGAGGCCTATGGCTACACCTTC. It translates to CASTLSEEAYGYTF.

This clone was counted only a few times. The rearrangement links TRBV11-2 to TRBJ1-6; 7 nucleotides align to TRBD1. This CDR3 comprises 15 residues. V lost 2 bases and J lost 5; bases outside the gene matches: 3. Germline assignment: CDR1 SGHAT and CDR2 FQNNGV. The CDR3 here is CASSLTQGNNSPLHF. As DNA, the CDR3 is TGTGCCAGCAGCTTAACACAGGGGAATAATTCACCCCTCCACTTT.

The V gene is TRBV23-1, the J gene TRBJ2-5; 12 nucleotides align to TRBD2. The DNA matches TRBJ2-7 better at its end, which makes the J call doubtful. TRBV23-1 is filed as an ORF, its function uncertain. This CDR3 has 16 amino acids. This CDR3 is CASSQPGLAGLYEQYF. The CDR3 DNA is TGCGCCAGCAGTCAACCCGGACTAGCGGGACTCTACGAGCAGTACTTC.

This clone was recorded a few times. V gene TRBV4-1 combines with J gene TRBJ2-2; 11 positions agree with TRBD2. The ends lost 0 bases at V and 6 bases at J; junction bases unmatched: 3. Germline CDR1 is MGHRA and CDR2 is YSYEKL. The CDR3 sequence is 16 residues long. CDR3 DNA: TGCGCCAGCAGCCAAGATTCGGGACTAGCGGCCGGGGAGCTGTTTTTT. This translates into CASSQDSGLAAGELFF.

The chain combines TRBV30 with TRBJ2-5; 13 bases align to TRBD2. V trimming: 3 bases; J trimming: 6 bases; junction bases outside the gene matches: 7. Germline assignment: CDR1 GTSNPN and CDR2 SVGIG (reference sequence). The CDR3 is 15 residues long. The CDR3 spells CAWRDRTSGGKTQYF. CDR3 in DNA: TGTGCCTGGAGGGATAGGACTAGCGGGGGAAAGACCCAGTACTTC.

This chain's CDR3 is CASSYTRQAVQETQYF. CDR3 coding DNA: TGTGCCAGCAGTTACACCCGACAGGCGGTGCAAGAGACCCAGTACTTC. This rearrangement joins TRBV6-6 to TRBJ2-5; TRBD1 is a possible D gene (6 bases). The CDR3 extends over 16 amino acids. Trimming pared 2 bases from V and 2 bases from J, leaving 15 bases between. Germline V lookup: CDR1 MNHNY, CDR2 SVGAGI (reference sequence).

This clone was seen only a few times. The chain joins TRBV28 to TRBJ2-7; 7 bases are shared with TRBD2. From germline, CDR1 is MDHEN and CDR2 SYDVKM. With V trimmed by 5 bases and J by 2 bases, 6 bases remained unmatched. The CDR3 runs 14 residues. CDR3 bases: TGTGCCAGCAGTCCGGGACTATTGCCCTACGAGCAGTACTTC. The encoded protein is CASSPGLLPYEQYF.

The V and J genes are TRBV28 and TRBJ2-7; 12 bases match TRBD1. CDR3 size: 16 residues. Germline CDR1 and CDR2: MDHEN and SYDVKM. J gave up 3 bases and V 7 bases, and 10 bases lay outside the gene matches. The CDR3 DNA reads as TGTGCCAGCACGGTCGCCGGGACAGGGGGCAACTACGAGCAGTACTTC. Translation: CASTVAGTGGNYEQYF.

The chain is built from TRBV5-1 and TRBJ2-3; D is uncertain. The V gene lost 0 bases and the J gene lost 5 bases, with 16 bases spanning the gap. The length of the CDR3 is 16 residues. Germline-derived CDR1 and CDR2 are SGHRS and YFSETQ. CDR3 nucleotides: TGCGCCAGCAGCTTGGATGCTCCCGGGTTTGGAGATACGCAGTATTTT. Its protein is CASSLDAPGFGDTQYF.

The chain couples TRBV4-1 to TRBJ1-5; D might be TRBD1 (6 bases). CDR3 length: 16 residues. CDR1 MGHRA and CDR2 YSYEKL come from the germline V gene. V was shortened by 0 bases and J by 6 bases, with 15 bases between the two germline ends. For the CDR3, the DNA is TGCGCCAGCAGCCAAGATGAGACAGGTCGCATTCAGCCCCAGCATTTT. It codes for CASSQDETGRIQPQHF.

The V and J genes are TRBV25-1 and TRBJ1-4; D perhaps matches TRBD1 (6 bases). Germline assignment: CDR1 MGHDK and CDR2 SYGVNS. The CDR3 runs to 14 residues. V lost 8 bases, J lost 8 bases, and 18 bases lay in between. CDR3 loop: CASRSTGSGEKLFF. The CDR3 DNA follows: TGTGCCAGCCGCTCCACAGGGTCAGGGGAAAAACTGTTTTTT.